The 14 T cell receptor beta chains below were found in one sample sequenced in a study of cytomegalovirus exposure and HLA in healthy donors. The primer mix had 60 Vbeta and 13 Jbeta primers. Data came from immunoSEQ multiplex PCR; TCRdb stores just in-frame clones and leaves some out. Seen here are more than 100,000 clones, under 90% observed once, and the top ten hold 8% to 9%. Material for sequencing was PBMCs. Receptor source: a female donor in good health and CMV-seropositive.

The chain links TRBV4-2 to TRBJ1-2, with D perhaps matching TRBD1 (6 bases). V lost 1 base to trimming and J lost 2 bases, with 11 bases between them. CDR1 and CDR2 from the germline V gene are LGHNA and YNFKEQ. CDR3 length equals 15 residues. In nucleotides, the CDR3 is TGTGCCAGCAGCCAAGCCCGGGACACCAACTATGGCTACACCTTC. Encoded protein: CASSQARDTNYGYTF.

The sample holds a few counts of this clone. This chain connects TRBV5-4 to TRBJ1-3; 9 positions agree with TRBD1. J gave up 1 base and V 2 bases, and 7 bases lay outside the gene matches. Looked up from germline, CDR1 is SGHNT and CDR2 is YYREEE (reference sequence). This CDR3 spans 17 amino acids. The CDR3: CASSLRQGGESGNTIYF. The CDR3 nucleotides are TGTGCCAGCAGCTTAAGACAGGGGGGCGAGTCTGGAAACACCATATATTTT.

This sequence joins TRBV5-4 and TRBJ1-2, with 9 positions matching TRBD1. The CDR3 sequence is 17 residues long. Germline loops: CDR1 SGHNT, CDR2 YYREEE (reference sequence). V was pared by 0 bases and J by 3 bases, with 9 bases of the junction left unmatched. The CDR3 region has the DNA TGTGCCAGCAGCTTGGCCTTCAAGACAGGGGGTGACTATGGCTACACCTTC. This sequence encodes CASSLAFKTGGDYGYTF.

The V and J genes are TRBV6-6 and TRBJ2-1, with TRBD2 matching over 12 bases. Germline V lookup: CDR1 MNHNY, CDR2 SVGAGI (reference sequence). The CDR3 contains 15 residues. Trimming took 6 bases from V and 6 from J; bases not matched to a gene: 6. The chain's CDR3 is CASRSSGGAGNEQFF. For the CDR3, the DNA is TGTGCCAGCAGATCTAGCGGGGGGGCGGGCAATGAGCAGTTCTTC.

The chain combines TRBV29-1 with TRBJ2-1; TRBD2 aligns across 14 bases. CDR1 is SQVTM and CDR2 is ANQGSEA in the germline V gene. The CDR3 has 13 amino acids. Unmatched junction bases numbered 3, after V lost 5 bases and J lost 9 bases. Here the CDR3 DNA reads TGCAGCGTTACCGGGACTAGCGGGGGTGAGCAGTTCTTC. Its translation is CSVTGTSGGEQFF.

The chain has TRBV18 and TRBJ2-7, with 7 bases that match TRBD1. V shed 2 bases and J 5 bases; nucleotides not matched to a gene: 3. Germline V gene data show CDR1 as KGHSH and CDR2 as LQKENI. This CDR3 has 13 residues. The CDR3: CASSPRGRNEQYF. The CDR3 DNA reads as TGTGCCAGCTCACCAAGGGGGCGGAACGAGCAGTACTTC.

This clone showed up just once. The chain carries TRBV18 and TRBJ2-6, with TRBD1 as a possible D gene (5 bases). The germline CDR1 and CDR2 sequences are KGHSH and LQKENI. The CDR3 totals 18 residues. V was shortened by 2 bases and J by 0 bases, with 14 bases between the two germline ends. CDR3 region: CASSPSSGDSSGANVLTF. CDR3 sequence (DNA): TGTGCCAGCTCACCAAGTTCGGGTGACAGCTCTGGGGCCAACGTCCTGACTTTC.

This chain's CDR3 is CASRIQGHEQFF. The CDR3 region has the DNA TGTGCCAGCAGAATACAGGGACATGAGCAGTTCTTC. The rearrangement joins TRBV6-6 to TRBJ2-1; weak D call: TRBD1 (6 bases). Germline values: CDR1 MNHNY, CDR2 SVGAGI (reference sequence). Between the trimmed V and J ends, which lost 6 bases and 8 bases, there was a span of 11 bases. This CDR3 spans 12 amino acids.

This clone was detected only a few times. This chain links TRBV7-9 with TRBJ1-1, with D tentatively TRBD1 (6 bases). The V gene's germline CDR1 is SEHNR and CDR2 FQNEAQ (reference sequence). The V gene lost 5 bases and the J gene lost 4 bases, with 14 bases spanning the gap. The CDR3 loop spans 14 amino acids. In nucleotides, the CDR3 is TGTGCCAGCAGCCCCCGGCAGGGGAGCACTGAAGCTTTCTTT. Protein: CASSPRQGSTEAFF. The full variable domain, its missing parts supplied by reference TRBV7-9 and TRBJ1-1, is DTGVSQNPRHKITKRGQNVTFRCDPISEHNRLYWYRQTLGQGPEFLTYFQNEAQLEKSRLLSDRFSAERPKGSFSTLEIQRTEQGDSAMYLCASSPRQGSTEAFFGQGTRLTVV.

The chain uses TRBV6-6 and TRBJ2-7; 12 bases agree with TRBD2. The CDR3 loop spans 14 amino acids. CDR1 is MNHNY and CDR2 is SVGAGI in the germline V gene (reference sequence). V shed 2 bases and J 4 bases; nucleotides not matched to a gene: 0. The CDR3 loop reads CASSYLAGGYEQYF. The CDR3 bases are TGTGCCAGCAGTTACCTAGCGGGGGGGTACGAGCAGTACTTC.

J is TRBJ1-2 and V is TRBV18; TRBD1 is a possible D gene (5 bases). This CDR3 region has 17 residues. V lost 2 bases, J lost 3 bases, and 19 bases lay in between. Germline V gene data show CDR1 as KGHSH and CDR2 as LQKENI. The CDR3 nucleotides read TGTGCCAGCTCACCAGTTGTAGGCAGGGATAACTACTATGGCTACACCTTC. It translates to CASSPVVGRDNYYGYTF.

The V gene is TRBV7-6, the J gene TRBJ2-1; D might be TRBD2 (6 bases). This CDR3 spans 15 amino acids. Looked up from germline, CDR1 is SGHVS and CDR2 is FNYEAQ. V shed 3 bases and J shed 0 bases, with 9 bases lying between them. CDR3 sequence (DNA): TGTGCCAGCAGCTTCGACGGGAGCTCCTACAATGAGCAGTTCTTC. This sequence encodes CASSFDGSSYNEQFF. Full variable domain (remainder filled in from reference TRBV7-6 and TRBJ2-1): GAGVSQSPRYKVTKRGQDVALRCDPISGHVSLYWYRQALGQGPEFLTYFNYEAQQDKSGLPNDRFSAERPEGSISTLTIQRTEQRDSAMYRCASSFDGSSYNEQFFGPGTRLTVL.

The V gene is TRBV2, the J gene TRBJ1-6, with TRBD1 matching over 8 bases. The ends lost 4 bases at V and 7 bases at J; junction bases unmatched: 6. Germline CDR1 SNHLY, CDR2 FYNNEI. The CDR3 runs to 15 residues. CDR3 sequence (DNA): TGTGCCAGCAGTGTCGAGGGACAGGCAAATTCACCCCTCCACTTT. This translates into CASSVEGQANSPLHF. Supplemented by reference TRBV2 and TRBJ1-6, the full variable domain reads EPEVTQTPSHQVTQMGQEVILRCVPISNHLYFYWYRQILGQKVEFLVSFYNNEISEKSEIFDDQFSVERPDGSNFTLKIRSTKLEDSAMYFCASSVEGQANSPLHFGNGTRLTVT.

In this sample, this clone turned up once. V and J are TRBV5-1 and TRBJ1-1, with 9 bases identical to TRBD1. The junction had 7 bases not matched to a gene; V was cut back by 4 bases and J by 3 bases. Germline V gene lookup returns CDR1 SGHRS and CDR2 YFSETQ. The CDR3 runs to 15 residues. CDR3 loop: CASSITGQGDTEAFF. CDR3 coding DNA: TGCGCCAGCAGCATTACGGGACAGGGTGACACTGAAGCTTTCTTT.